Reported below is one TCR beta chain. Its target antigen remains unknown. Nothing much larger sits one base from this clone, and base qualities are not available. TCRbeta CDR3 regions were amplified from genomic DNA by means of the immunoSEQ Assay, a bias-controlled multiplex PCR. The published analysis was carried out like this. Nucleated cell counts per sample were estimated from amplification of reference gene primers within the assay. Sequence reads were collapsed and filtered to measure the absolute abundance of every unique TCRbeta CDR3 rearrangement. For each sample, productive Simpson clonality was calculated by taking the square root of Simpson's diversity index across productive rearrangements. Not all clones reach the TCRdb copy of this immuneACCESS table, which keeps in-frame sequences only. Checked studies attribute under half of the gap to unresolved V genes and leave the rest unexplained. V and J calls and clone size are copied from that table; D and trimming were computed from the DNA. Across this sample there are more than 80,000 clones, with about 88% seen only once. Of the sample, roughly 5.1% falls within the top ten clones.

At the junction V is shortened by 6 bases and J by 1 base, with 9 bases in between. Reading the germline V gene gives CDR1 SGHTA and CDR2 FQGNSA. The CDR3, from cysteine to phenylalanine, totals 14 residues. Only the CDR3 DNA stays, 42 bases, in frame from base 1. Collaborating institutions collected whole blood in K2EDTA tubes following their own protocols. For TCRbeta analysis, collaborators shipped samples in one of three forms: frozen whole blood, isolated PBMCs, or DNA extracted from either of those sample types. The data stem from a study of blood T cell repertoires in COVID-19 (dated by TCRdb to 2018 to 2021). In terms of the full investigation: Collaborator samples came from the United States, Italy and Spain and covered acute and convalescent phases of COVID-19. The material from the prospective study consisted of cDNA or gDNA derived from T cells, B-cell-depleted T cells, or PBMCs. The dataset comprised deeply sampled blood TCRbeta repertoires from subjects exposed to, actively infected with, or recovered from COVID-19. A freely available public database, intended as a resource for researchers studying the immune response to SARS-CoV-2, is where the repertoires were released. The samples were drawn from the first 160 participants of the ongoing ImmuneRACE study and from 1,200 or so subjects provided by 6 global collaborators. Sample metadata almost always included a de-identified subject ID, COVID-19 status, age in years and sex. HLA class I and class II types, where available, came from metadata supplied by the sample provider rather than from assay-based typing.

Paper-wide results and their limitations: How much clinical and demographic metadata was included differed by source and by participant, and the metadata was provided uncurated.

The sequence is built from TRBV7-2 and TRBJ2-2; the D segment cannot be called with confidence. The sample comprised peripheral blood. The clonotype originates from a man aged 40-55 years with acute or convalescent COVID-19. The DNA sequence is as follows: TGTGCCAGCAGTCCCCGGGTGAACACCGGGGAGCTGTTTTTT. Translated, this is CASSPRVNTGELFF.